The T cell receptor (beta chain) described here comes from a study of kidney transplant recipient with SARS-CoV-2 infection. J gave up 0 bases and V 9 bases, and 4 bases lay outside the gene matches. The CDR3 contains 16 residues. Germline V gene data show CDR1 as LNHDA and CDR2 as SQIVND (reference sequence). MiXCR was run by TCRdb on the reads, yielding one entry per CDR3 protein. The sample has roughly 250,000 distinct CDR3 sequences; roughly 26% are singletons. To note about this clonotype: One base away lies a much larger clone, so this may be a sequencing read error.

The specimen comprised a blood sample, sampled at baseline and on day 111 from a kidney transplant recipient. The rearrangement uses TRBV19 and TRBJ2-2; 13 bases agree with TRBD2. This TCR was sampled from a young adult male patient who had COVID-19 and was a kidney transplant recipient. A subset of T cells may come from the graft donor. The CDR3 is CASGTSGKANTGELFF. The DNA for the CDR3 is TGTGCCAGCGGGACTAGCGGGAAGGCGAACACCGGGGAGCTGTTTTTT.